This entry lists 8 T cell receptor beta chains sequenced from one sample in a study of cytomegalovirus exposure and HLA in healthy donors. PCR primers comprised 60 Vbeta and 13 Jbeta primers. Some clones are missing from TCRdb's copy, which holds only in-frame ones; the method was immunoSEQ multiplex PCR. The sample carries almost 200,000 clones, 79% recorded once. Sequenced sample: PBMCs. Receptor source: a male donor in good health and CMV-seropositive.

The gene calls are TRBV6-5 and TRBJ1-2; D call uncertain. CDR1 is MNHEY and CDR2 is SVGAGI in the germline V gene. V gave up 5 bases and J gave up 4 bases, with 17 bases separating them. This CDR3 has 15 residues. CDR3 region: CASSPRGRVGYGYTF. CDR3 coding DNA: TGTGCCAGCAGTCCCCGTGGGAGGGTGGGCTATGGCTACACCTTC.

V usage is TRBV7-9 and J usage is TRBJ1-2; D perhaps matches TRBD1 (6 bases). V lost 5 bases and J lost 5, with 21 bases in between. Germline V lookup: CDR1 SEHNR, CDR2 FQNEAQ (reference sequence). This CDR3 region has 16 residues. Here the CDR3 DNA reads TGTGCCAGCAGCAACCAACGCGCACAGGGTCAGTATGGCTACACCTTC. Its protein is CASSNQRAQGQYGYTF. The full variable domain, in which reference TRBV7-9 and TRBJ1-2 provide the parts outside the CDR3, is DTGVSQNPRHKITKRGQNVTFRCDPISEHNRLYWYRQTLGQGPEFLTYFQNEAQLEKSRLLSDRFSAERPKGSFSTLEIQRTEQGDSAMYLCASSNQRAQGQYGYTFGSGTRLTVV.

This chain links TRBV6-4 with TRBJ2-7, with 10 bases identical to TRBD2. Germline CDR1 is MRHNA and CDR2 is SNTAGT. V lost 0 bases to trimming and J lost 4 bases; unmatched junction nucleotides: 9. The CDR3 has 17 amino acids. CDR3 nucleotides: TGTGCCAGCAGTGACTCGGAACCTAGCGGGGGAGGATACGAGCAGTACTTC. Residues: CASSDSEPSGGGYEQYF.

Concerning this clone itself: Mismatch with germline at one junction end may stem from a read error. The genes are TRBV7-9 and TRBJ1-2, with 12 nucleotides matching TRBD1. Germline CDR1 SEHNR, CDR2 FQNEAQ (reference sequence). The CDR3 spans 15 residues. Here the CDR3 reads CSSSGRDRGRGGYTF. The CDR3 DNA sequence: TGTTCCAGCAGCGGCCGGGACAGGGGGCGTGGTGGCTACACCTTC.

This chain links TRBV5-1 with TRBJ2-7; the D gene is possibly TRBD2 (5 bases). The CDR3 consists of 14 residues. V was pared by 3 bases and J by 0 bases, with 10 bases between. Germline loops: CDR1 SGHRS, CDR2 YFSETQ. The CDR3 DNA reads TGCGCCAGCAGCTCCCCTAGCAACTCCTACGAGCAGTACTTC. This gives the protein CASSSPSNSYEQYF.

This clone was seen more than once but under ten times. The chain links TRBV7-6 to TRBJ2-2, with 8 bases aligning to TRBD1. V gave up 5 bases and J gave up 0 bases; unmatched junction bases: 5. Germline V gene lookup returns CDR1 SGHVS and CDR2 FNYEAQ. The CDR3 runs to 16 residues. This CDR3 is CASSTTGEANTGELFF. CDR3 bases: TGTGCCAGCAGCACGACAGGGGAAGCGAACACCGGGGAGCTGTTTTTT.

The rearrangement links TRBV28 to TRBJ2-1; weak D call: TRBD2 (6 bases). V was shortened by 6 bases and J by 5 bases, with 11 bases between the two germline ends. CDR3 size: 13 residues. Germline values: CDR1 MDHEN, CDR2 SYDVKM. DNA for the CDR3: TGTGCCAGCAGGGAGGGACCACACAATGAGCAGTTCTTC. Amino acids: CASREGPHNEQFF.

CDR3 residues: CASSYSTGGYEQYF. The CDR3, as DNA: TGTGCCAGCAGTTACTCTACCGGGGGGTACGAGCAGTACTTC. The V gene is TRBV6-6, the J gene TRBJ2-7, with 7 bases that match TRBD2. Germline V gene lookup returns CDR1 MNHNY and CDR2 SVGAGI (reference sequence). V gave up 0 bases and J gave up 4 bases; unmatched junction bases: 3. The CDR3 contains 14 residues.